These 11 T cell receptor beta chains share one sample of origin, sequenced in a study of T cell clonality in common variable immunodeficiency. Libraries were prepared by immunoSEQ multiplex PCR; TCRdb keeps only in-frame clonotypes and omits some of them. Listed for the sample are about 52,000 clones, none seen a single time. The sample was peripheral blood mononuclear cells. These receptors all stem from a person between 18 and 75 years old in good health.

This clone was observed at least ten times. The chain's CDR3 is CASSRDAGPGGYTQYF. The part of the CDR3 DNA that was read is TGTGCCAGTAGTAGGGACGCGGGGCCGGGGGGGTATACG. The rearrangement joins TRBV19 to TRBJ2-3, with TRBD2 matching 8 bases. With the read ending 3 residues before the CDR3 end, the germline J gene is used to fill in that end. Germline V CDR1 and CDR2: LNHDA, SQIVND (reference sequence). The CDR3 is made up of 16 amino acids. V lost 4 bases to trimming and J lost 7 bases; unmatched junction nucleotides: 13.

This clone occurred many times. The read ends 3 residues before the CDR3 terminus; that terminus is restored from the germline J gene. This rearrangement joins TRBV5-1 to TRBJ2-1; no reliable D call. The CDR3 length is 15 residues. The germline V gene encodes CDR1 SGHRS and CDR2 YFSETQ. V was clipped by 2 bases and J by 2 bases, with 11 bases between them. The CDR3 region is CASSLGDTTYNEQFF. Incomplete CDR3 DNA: TGCGCCAGCAGCTTAGGCGACACCACCTACAATGAG.

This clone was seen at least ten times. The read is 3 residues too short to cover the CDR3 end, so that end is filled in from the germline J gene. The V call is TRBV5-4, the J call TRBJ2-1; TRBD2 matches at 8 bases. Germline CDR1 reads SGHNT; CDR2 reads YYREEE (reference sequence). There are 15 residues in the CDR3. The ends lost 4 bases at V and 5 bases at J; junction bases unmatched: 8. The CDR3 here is CASSLSAGADNEQFF. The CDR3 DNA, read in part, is TGTGCCAGCAGCCTATCAGCGGGGGCTGACAATGAG.

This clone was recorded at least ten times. The CDR3 region is CASSEALGRGETQYF. CDR3 bases read: TGTGCCAGCAGTGAAGCGTTGGGGAGGGGGGAGACC. The chain employs TRBV2 and TRBJ2-5, with TRBD2 as a possible D gene (7 bases). With the read ending 3 residues before the CDR3 end, the germline J gene is used to fill in that end. V was cut by 0 bases and J by 5 bases, with 13 bases left in between. The CDR3 has 15 amino acids. CDR1 and CDR2 (germline): SNHLY, FYNNEI.

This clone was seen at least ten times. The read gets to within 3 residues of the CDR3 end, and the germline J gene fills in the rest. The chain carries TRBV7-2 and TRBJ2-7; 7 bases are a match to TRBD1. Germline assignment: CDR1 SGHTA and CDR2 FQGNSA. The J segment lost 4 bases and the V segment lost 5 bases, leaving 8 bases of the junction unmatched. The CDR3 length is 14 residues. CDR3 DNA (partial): TGTGCCAGCAGCCCAGGGGACAGACTATACGAG. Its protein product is CASSPGDRLYE. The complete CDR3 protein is CASSPGDRLYEQYF. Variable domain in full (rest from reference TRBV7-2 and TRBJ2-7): GAGVSQSPSNKVTEKGKDVELRCDPISGHTALYWYRQSLGQGLEFLIYFQGNSAPDKSGLPSDRFSAERTGGSVSTLTIQRTQQEDSAVYLCASSPGDRLYEQYFGPGTRLTVT.

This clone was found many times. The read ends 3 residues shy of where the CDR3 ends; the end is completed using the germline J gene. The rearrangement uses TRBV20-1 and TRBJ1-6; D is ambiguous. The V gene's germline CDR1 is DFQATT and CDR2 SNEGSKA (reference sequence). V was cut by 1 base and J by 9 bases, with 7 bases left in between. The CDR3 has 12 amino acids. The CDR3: CSARAEASPLHF. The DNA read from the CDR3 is TGCAGTGCTAGAGCTGAGGCTTCACCC.

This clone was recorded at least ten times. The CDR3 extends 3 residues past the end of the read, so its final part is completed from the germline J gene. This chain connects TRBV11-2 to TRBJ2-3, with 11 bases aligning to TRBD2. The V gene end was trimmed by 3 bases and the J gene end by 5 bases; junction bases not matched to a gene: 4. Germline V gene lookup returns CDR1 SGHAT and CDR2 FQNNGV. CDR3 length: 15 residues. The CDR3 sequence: CASSFVAGGGDTQYF. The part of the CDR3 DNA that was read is TGTGCCAGCAGCTTCGTAGCGGGGGGGGGAGATACG.

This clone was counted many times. CDR3 region: CSASFGRGQGTQYF. Partial CDR3 DNA: TGCAGTGCTAGCTTCGGGAGGGGGCAAGGGACG. The chain links TRBV20-1 to TRBJ2-3; TRBD2 might be the D (8 bases). Coverage ceases 3 residues before the CDR3 finishes, and the germline J gene fills in the end. The length of the CDR3 is 14 residues. Germline V gene data show CDR1 as DFQATT and CDR2 as SNEGSKA (reference sequence).

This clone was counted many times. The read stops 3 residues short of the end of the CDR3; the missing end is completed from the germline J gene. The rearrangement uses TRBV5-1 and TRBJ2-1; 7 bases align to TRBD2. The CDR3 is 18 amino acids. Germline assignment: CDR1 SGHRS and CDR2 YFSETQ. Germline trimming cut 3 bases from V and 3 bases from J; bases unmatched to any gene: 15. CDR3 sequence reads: CASSSPRGKRGDYNEQFF. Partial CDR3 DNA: TGCGCCAGCAGCTCCCCCCGAGGGAAGCGGGGAGACTACAATGAG.

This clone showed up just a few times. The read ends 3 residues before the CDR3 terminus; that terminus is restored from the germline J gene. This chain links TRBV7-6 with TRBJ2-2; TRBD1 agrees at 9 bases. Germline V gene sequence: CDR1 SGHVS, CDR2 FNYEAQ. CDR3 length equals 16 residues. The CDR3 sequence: CASSPRGTGREGVLFF. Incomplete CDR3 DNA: TGTGCCAGCAGCCCGAGAGGGACAGGGCGAGAAGGAGTG.

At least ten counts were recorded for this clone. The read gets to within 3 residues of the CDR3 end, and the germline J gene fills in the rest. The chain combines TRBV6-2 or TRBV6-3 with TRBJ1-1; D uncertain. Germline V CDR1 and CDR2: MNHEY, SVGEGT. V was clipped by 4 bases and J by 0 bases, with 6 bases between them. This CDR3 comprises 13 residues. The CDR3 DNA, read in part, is TGTGCCAGCAGTTGGCAGATGAACACTGAA. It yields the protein CASSWQMNTE. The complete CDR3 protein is CASSWQMNTEAFF.